This T cell receptor (beta chain) was identified during a study of shared clonotypes between healthy human individuals. Notes on the study in general: Generation probabilities were higher for clonotypes shared across all four sorted-subset donors than for unshared ones.

Sequenced by immunoSEQ multiplex PCR; TCRdb stores in-frame clones only, minus some. The table records around 2.1 million clones, roughly 91% of them present only once. The naive CD8 population came from CD45RO-negative cells selected for CCR7, without terminally differentiated effector memory CD45RA+ cells. The study drew all its donors from Caucasian adults living in Nashville, Tennessee. The CDR3 runs 13 residues. Germline V gene data show CDR1 as SQVTM and CDR2 as ANQGSEA. V shed 5 bases and J shed 9 bases, with 17 bases lying between them. About this clone itself: What it binds is unknown.

Material: naive CD8+ T cells from PBMCs. The origin of this receptor is a man aged 18 to 35 in good health. Some clones in this sample may be carry-over from other donors' samples. V gene TRBV29-1 combines with J gene TRBJ2-1; unclear D gene. The CDR3 loop reads CSVPRTTPGEQFF. Here the CDR3 DNA reads TGCAGCGTTCCCAGGACGACCCCAGGTGAGCAGTTCTTC.